The rows below give T cell receptor beta chains drawn from one sample of a study of shared clonotypes between healthy human individuals. Assay used: immunoSEQ multiplex PCR; TCRdb lists only in-frame clones, some missing. Of about 690,000 clones listed, about 90% are singletons. The sample comprised memory CD8+ T cells from PBMCs. These receptors came from a young man in good health. Some clones in this sample may be carry-over from other donors' samples. Each CDR3 is given with its conserved first and last residue. Each record gives: V gene, J gene, clone size, D gene, CDR3 DNA, CDR3 protein. The D gene is left open where the match is weak. Clone size appears in some rows only: once, few, many, or a class for an expanded clone.

v_gene: TRBV18; j_gene: TRBJ1-2; abundance: once; d_gene: -; CDR3nt: TGTGCCAGCTCACCACCCCCAGGTCTCCCTCAGACCTATGGCTACACCTTC; CDR3aa: CASSPPPGLPQTYGYTF
v_gene: TRBV14; j_gene: TRBJ2-7; abundance: -; d_gene: TRBD2; CDR3nt: TGTGCCAGCAGCCAAGGACTAGCGGGAGCCCATATGGCCTACGAGCAGTACTTC; CDR3aa: CASSQGLAGAHMAYEQYF
v_gene: TRBV6-5; j_gene: TRBJ2-3; abundance: -; d_gene: -; CDR3nt: TGTGCCAGCAGACCACTCCGGGCATGGACAGATACGCAGTATTTT; CDR3aa: CASRPLRAWTDTQYF
v_gene: TRBV27; j_gene: TRBJ2-1; abundance: -; d_gene: -; CDR3nt: TGTGCCAGCAGTTTCCAGCGACTTGCCAGCTCCTACAATGAGCAGTTCTTC; CDR3aa: CASSFQRLASSYNEQFF
v_gene: TRBV4-2; j_gene: TRBJ1-2; abundance: -; d_gene: -; CDR3nt: TGTGCCAGCAGCCAAGGGGATAAAAGGACAGTTAGCTATGGCTACACCTTC; CDR3aa: CASSQGDKRTVSYGYTF
v_gene: TRBV6-4; j_gene: TRBJ2-3; abundance: few; d_gene: TRBD2; CDR3nt: TGTGCCAGCAGTGATTCCAGCGGGACTCCCACAGATACGCAGTATTTT; CDR3aa: CASSDSSGTPTDTQYF
v_gene: TRBV5-1; j_gene: TRBJ2-7; abundance: few; d_gene: -; CDR3nt: TGCGCCAGCAGCTTTAGGGGGGACTCCTACGAGCAGTACTTC; CDR3aa: CASSFRGDSYEQYF
v_gene: TRBV5-6; j_gene: TRBJ2-7; abundance: -; d_gene: TRBD1; CDR3nt: TGTGCCAGCAGCCGCACCTGGGGACAGGGGGACCCCTACGAGCAGTACTTC; CDR3aa: CASSRTWGQGDPYEQYF
v_gene: TRBV19; j_gene: TRBJ2-7; abundance: -; d_gene: -; CDR3nt: TGTGCCAGTAGTTCGGGCGGGCCCTACGAGCAGTACTTC; CDR3aa: CASSSGGPYEQYF
v_gene: TRBV9; j_gene: TRBJ2-1; abundance: -; d_gene: -; CDR3nt: TGTGCCAGCAGCCCAAGACTAGCCTACAATGAGCAGTTCTTC; CDR3aa: CASSPRLAYNEQFF
v_gene: TRBV7-9; j_gene: TRBJ2-7; abundance: many; d_gene: -; CDR3nt: TGTGCCGCGATTAAGAGTGGGAGTTTCGAGCAGTACTTC; CDR3aa: CAAIKSGSFEQYF
v_gene: TRBV10-3; j_gene: TRBJ2-7; abundance: once; d_gene: -; CDR3nt: TGTGCCATTACATCGGACGGACCTAGCTCCTACGAGCAGTACTTC; CDR3aa: CAITSDGPSSYEQYF
v_gene: TRBV11-2; j_gene: TRBJ2-5; abundance: -; d_gene: -; CDR3nt: TGTGCCAGCAGCTTAGTCTACAGGGTACAAGAGACCCAGTACTTC; CDR3aa: CASSLVYRVQETQYF
v_gene: TRBV21-1; j_gene: TRBJ2-3; abundance: -; d_gene: -; CDR3nt: TGTGCCAGCAGCAAAGCTGGACTAGCGGGAGGGTTAGATACGCAGTATTTT; CDR3aa: CASSKAGLAGGLDTQYF
v_gene: TRBV7-9; j_gene: TRBJ1-1; abundance: -; d_gene: -; CDR3nt: TGTGCCAGCAGCTTAAATGAGGTTCTATATGAAGCTTTCTTT; CDR3aa: CASSLNEVLYEAFF
v_gene: TRBV6-1; j_gene: TRBJ2-4; abundance: -; d_gene: -; CDR3nt: TGTGCCAGCAGGGACAGAATAGCCAAAAACATTCAGTACTTC; CDR3aa: CASRDRIAKNIQYF
v_gene: TRBV6-6; j_gene: TRBJ1-5; abundance: -; d_gene: -; CDR3nt: TGTGCCAGCAAACGGGAGTATAGCAATCAGCCCCAGCATTTT; CDR3aa: CASKREYSNQPQHF
v_gene: TRBV10-3; j_gene: TRBJ2-1; abundance: -; d_gene: -; CDR3nt: TGTGCCATCAGCCCGGGTGGGAGAGGTGAGCAGTTCTTC; CDR3aa: CAISPGGRGEQFF
v_gene: TRBV11-2; j_gene: TRBJ2-1; abundance: -; d_gene: -; CDR3nt: TGTGCCAGCAGCTTAGGTGGGAACCAGGCCAATGAGCAGTTCTTC; CDR3aa: CASSLGGNQANEQFF
v_gene: TRBV10-3; j_gene: TRBJ2-7; abundance: -; d_gene: TRBD2; CDR3nt: TGTGCCATCAGTGATTTCGTGGCTAGCGGGCGAACCTACGAGCAGTACTTC; CDR3aa: CAISDFVASGRTYEQYF
v_gene: TRBV30; j_gene: TRBJ2-1; abundance: -; d_gene: TRBD2; CDR3nt: TGTGCTATTGAGCGGGAGGTTGACAATGAGCAGTTCTTC; CDR3aa: CAIEREVDNEQFF
v_gene: TRBV15; j_gene: TRBJ1-1; abundance: -; d_gene: -; CDR3nt: TGTGCCACCAGCGATCCAAGAGGGGGTGGAACTGAAGCTTTCTTT; CDR3aa: CATSDPRGGGTEAFF
v_gene: TRBV6-5; j_gene: TRBJ2-7; abundance: -; d_gene: TRBD1; CDR3nt: TGTGCCAGCAGTTACAACCGGGACAGGGGCTCCTACGAGCAGTACTTC; CDR3aa: CASSYNRDRGSYEQYF
v_gene: TRBV9; j_gene: TRBJ1-2; abundance: -; d_gene: TRBD1; CDR3nt: TGTGCCAGCAGCGAGGGACAGGGAAGGGGCTACACCTTC; CDR3aa: CASSEGQGRGYTF
v_gene: TRBV10-3; j_gene: TRBJ2-7; abundance: -; d_gene: -; CDR3nt: TGTGCCATCAGTCCACCTCTAGCCCTCGAGCAGTACTTC; CDR3aa: CAISPPLALEQYF
v_gene: TRBV11-2; j_gene: TRBJ2-1; abundance: -; d_gene: -; CDR3nt: TGTGCCAGCAGCCCTTTCGGCGGGATCTCCTACAATGAGCAGTTCTTC; CDR3aa: CASSPFGGISYNEQFF
v_gene: TRBV4-3; j_gene: TRBJ2-1; abundance: -; d_gene: TRBD2; CDR3nt: TGCGCCAGCAGCCAAGATCTAGGGAGGGCCACCTACAATGAGCAGTTCTTC; CDR3aa: CASSQDLGRATYNEQFF
v_gene: TRBV19; j_gene: TRBJ2-3; abundance: -; d_gene: -; CDR3nt: TGTGCCAGTCATGGGACTTACACAGATACGCAGTATTTT; CDR3aa: CASHGTYTDTQYF
v_gene: TRBV30; j_gene: TRBJ2-7; abundance: -; d_gene: TRBD2; CDR3nt: TGTGCCTGGGCCCGGGGGCGGGAGGGCCTCTACGAGCAGTACTTC; CDR3aa: CAWARGREGLYEQYF
v_gene: TRBV7-9; j_gene: TRBJ2-3; abundance: -; d_gene: TRBD2; CDR3nt: TGTGCCAGCAGCTCCCGGGAGCGGGAGGGTTTGGATACGCAGTATTTT; CDR3aa: CASSSREREGLDTQYF
v_gene: TRBV11-2; j_gene: TRBJ2-1; abundance: -; d_gene: TRBD1; CDR3nt: TGTGCCAGCAGCGAGGGACAGGGAAACGCCTACAATGAGCAGTTCTTC; CDR3aa: CASSEGQGNAYNEQFF
v_gene: TRBV6-5; j_gene: TRBJ1-4; abundance: -; d_gene: TRBD1; CDR3nt: TGTGCCAGCGGGGGACAGATTAATGAAAAACTGTTTTTT; CDR3aa: CASGGQINEKLFF
v_gene: TRBV7-8; j_gene: TRBJ1-2; abundance: -; d_gene: -; CDR3nt: TGTGCCAGCAGCTTAGATGCAGGGAATAACTATGGCTACACCTTC; CDR3aa: CASSLDAGNNYGYTF
v_gene: TRBV19; j_gene: TRBJ2-1; abundance: -; d_gene: -; CDR3nt: TGTGCCAGTAGTATCCGGTCTTACAATGAGCAGTTCTTC; CDR3aa: CASSIRSYNEQFF
v_gene: TRBV2; j_gene: TRBJ2-7; abundance: -; d_gene: TRBD1; CDR3nt: TGTGCCAGCAGCGAAAGACAGGGGGGTTTCGCCTACGAGCAGTACTTC; CDR3aa: CASSERQGGFAYEQYF
v_gene: TRBV2; j_gene: TRBJ2-1; abundance: -; d_gene: TRBD2; CDR3nt: TGTGCCAGCTCTGGGGGGGTAGACTACAATGAGCAGTTCTTC; CDR3aa: CASSGGVDYNEQFF
v_gene: TRBV15; j_gene: TRBJ2-5; abundance: once; d_gene: -; CDR3nt: TGTGCCACCAGCAGCCAATGGGGGGCGAAAGAGACCCAGTACTTC; CDR3aa: CATSSQWGAKETQYF
v_gene: TRBV7-9; j_gene: TRBJ1-4; abundance: -; d_gene: -; CDR3nt: TGTGCCAGCAGCTCAGACAGGATCTATGAAAAACTGTTTTTT; CDR3aa: CASSSDRIYEKLFF
v_gene: TRBV6-5; j_gene: TRBJ2-7; abundance: -; d_gene: TRBD2; CDR3nt: TGTGCCAGCAGTTACCCCCCTTTAGCGGGCGGCTCCGAGCAGTACTTC; CDR3aa: CASSYPPLAGGSEQYF
v_gene: TRBV5-1; j_gene: TRBJ2-1; abundance: -; d_gene: TRBD2; CDR3nt: TGCGCCAGCAACGCCGGGACTAGCGTAATTAATGAGCAGTTCTTC; CDR3aa: CASNAGTSVINEQFF
v_gene: TRBV10-3; j_gene: TRBJ2-7; abundance: -; d_gene: -; CDR3nt: TGTGCCATCAGCCCCGAAGGCGTCCTCTACGAGCAGTACTTC; CDR3aa: CAISPEGVLYEQYF
v_gene: TRBV4-1; j_gene: TRBJ2-1; abundance: -; d_gene: -; CDR3nt: TGCGCCAGCAGCCAAGTTCTCAAGGATAAGCTAGCCGATGAGCAGTTCTTC; CDR3aa: CASSQVLKDKLADEQFF
v_gene: TRBV10-1; j_gene: TRBJ2-2; abundance: once; d_gene: TRBD2; CDR3nt: TGCGCCAGCGAGGGTAGCGGGATCGCGAACACCGGGGAGCTGTTTTTT; CDR3aa: CASEGSGIANTGELFF
v_gene: TRBV19; j_gene: TRBJ1-2; abundance: once; d_gene: -; CDR3nt: TGTGCCAGTAGTATAAACAGGGCCCCTAACTATGGCTACACCTTC; CDR3aa: CASSINRAPNYGYTF
v_gene: TRBV4-1; j_gene: TRBJ2-7; abundance: once; d_gene: -; CDR3nt: TGCGCCAGCAGCCAAAGGATTCCTAGTAGCGTCTACGAGCAGTACTTC; CDR3aa: CASSQRIPSSVYEQYF